The 29 T cell receptor beta chains presented below share a single source sample, sequenced in a study of T cells after yellow fever vaccination (dated by TCRdb to about 2019). The library was produced with 5' RACE. This sample was sequenced with an Illumina NovaSeq 6000. The raw public reads went through TCRdb reprocessing: fastp at Q25, MiXCR clone calling, in-frame beta chains kept. Entries are consolidated by CDR3 protein sequence, retaining the most common genes and DNA. The sample table shows some 240,000 distinct CDR3 sequences, and approximately 3% are seen once. In total, the top ten clones hold 3.2% of the sample. The sample's treatment or condition label, in plain terms: live attenuated yellow fever vaccine strain. The starting material was CD4+ T cells sorted from PBMCs, obtained 10 days after the yellow fever booster vaccination. These receptors all come from a man younger than 30 who received the YFV17D yellow fever vaccine.

This clonotype was seen only a few times. The genes are TRBV5-1 and TRBJ1-6; TRBD1 aligns across 10 bases. Germline CDR1 reads SGHRS; CDR2 reads YFSETQ. The CDR3 loop spans 14 amino acids. Losses at the gene ends were 7 bases for V and 7 bases for J; bases not matched to a gene: 5. The CDR3 sequence: CASGRGQGNSPLHF. The CDR3 bases are TGCGCCAGCGGACGGGGACAGGGGAATTCACCCCTCCACTTT.

This clonotype has ten or more counts. The J gene is TRBJ1-1, the V gene TRBV7-2, with TRBD1 as a possible D gene (6 bases). Trimming cost V 5 bases and J 1 base, with 11 bases left between them. Germline loops: CDR1 SGHTA, CDR2 FQGNSA. The CDR3 length is 14 residues. The CDR3 DNA reads as TGTGCCAGCAGCCCGGGACAATGGAACACTGAAGCTTTCTTT. Residues: CASSPGQWNTEAFF.

This clonotype showed up just a few times. The V and J genes are TRBV7-2 and TRBJ2-5; perhaps D is TRBD1 or TRBD2 (5 bases each). The CDR3 is 15 residues long. Germline V CDR1 and CDR2: SGHTA, FQGNSA. Trimming pared 3 bases from V and 2 bases from J, leaving 13 bases between. In DNA, the CDR3 is TGTGCCAGCAGCTTTGGGGGAGCGGTGCAAGAGACCCAGTACTTC. The encoded protein is CASSFGGAVQETQYF.

This clonotype was detected a few times. The chain recombines TRBV20-1 with TRBJ1-4; D might be TRBD1 (6 bases). Trimming pared 5 bases from V and 8 bases from J, leaving 24 bases between. Germline CDR1 is DFQATT and CDR2 is SNEGSKA (reference sequence). CDR3 length: 16 amino acids. CDR3 nucleotide sequence: TGCAGTGCTTTTGACAGGACGGGCCGAGGACGCGAAAAACTGTTTTTT. Protein sequence: CSAFDRTGRGREKLFF.

This chain joins TRBV7-2 and TRBJ2-2, with D uncertain. The germline V and J ends were trimmed by 3 bases and 4 bases, with 9 bases remaining between them. The germline gives CDR1 SGHTA, CDR2 FQGNSA. The CDR3 loop spans 14 amino acids. CDR3 nucleotides: TGTGCCAGCAGCTTTTGGCAGTCCACCGGGGAGCTGTTTTTT. Its protein is CASSFWQSTGELFF. Filled out from reference TRBV7-2 and TRBJ2-2, the complete variable domain reads GAGVSQSPSNKVTEKGKDVELRCDPISGHTALYWYRQSLGQGLEFLIYFQGNSAPDKSGLPSDRFSAERTGGSVSTLTIQRTQQEDSAVYLCASSFWQSTGELFFGEGSRLTVL.

The V call is TRBV2, the J call TRBJ2-7, with D hard to call. The CDR3 loop spans 13 amino acids. V lost 3 bases and J lost 2, with 8 bases in between. The germline gives CDR1 SNHLY, CDR2 FYNNEI. The chain's CDR3 is CASSDHRTYEQYF. The CDR3 DNA reads as TGTGCCAGCAGTGACCACAGAACCTACGAGCAGTACTTC.

This clonotype has ten or more counts. This sequence joins TRBV5-1 and TRBJ2-1; D perhaps matches TRBD1 (7 bases). Germline V CDR1 and CDR2: SGHRS, YFSETQ. CDR3 size: 15 residues. Trimming cost V 4 bases and J 8 bases, with 19 bases left between them. The CDR3 region is CASSPGAGGYDEQFF. CDR3 DNA: TGCGCCAGCAGCCCGGGGGCAGGGGGATACGATGAGCAGTTCTTC.

CDR3 bases: TGTGCCAGCAGCCTGGGGAGGGTAAACGGGGAGCTGTTTTTT. This translates into CASSLGRVNGELFF. The V call is TRBV7-3, the J call TRBJ2-2, with TRBD2 matching over 7 bases. The V segment lost 5 bases and the J segment 7 bases; nucleotides outside the gene matches: 7. The CDR3 covers 14 residues. CDR1 is SGHTA and CDR2 is FQGTGA in the germline V gene. Based on the CDR3 plus reference TRBV7-3 and TRBJ2-2, the full variable domain is GAGVSQTPSNKVTEKGKYVELRCDPISGHTALYWYRQSLGQGPEFLIYFQGTGAADDSGLPNDRFFAVRPEGSVSTLKIQRTERGDSAVYLCASSLGRVNGELFFGEGSRLTVL.

The table lists this clonotype with a few counts. The chain employs TRBV4-3 and TRBJ2-2; D might be TRBD1 or TRBD2, each matching 5 bases. Trimming took 4 bases from V and 0 from J, leaving 24 bases between them. Germline CDR1 reads LGHNA; CDR2 reads YSLEER. CDR3 length equals 20 residues. CDR3 nucleotides: TGCGCCAGCAGCCGAGATAAGCCGGGACCAGAGACCCCGAACACCGGGGAGCTGTTTTTT. Its translation: CASSRDKPGPETPNTGELFF.

The chain couples TRBV23-1 to TRBJ2-2; 7 bases map to TRBD1. TRBV23-1 is placed among ORFs of uncertain function. V shed 10 bases and J 0 bases; nucleotides not matched to a gene: 5. This CDR3 spans 14 amino acids. CDR3: CAIRTGANTGELFF. The DNA for the CDR3 is TGCGCCATCCGAACAGGGGCGAACACCGGGGAGCTGTTTTTT.

The V gene is TRBV6-6, the J gene TRBJ2-3; the match to TRBD2 covers 11 bases. The CDR3 runs 18 residues. With 0 bases clipped from V and 2 bases from J, the junction kept 7 bases outside the gene matches. The germline V gene has CDR1 MNHNY and CDR2 SVGAGI (reference sequence). As DNA, the CDR3 is TGTGCCAGCAGTTACTCGGCACAACTAGCGGGGGACACAGATACGCAGTATTTT. Its protein is CASSYSAQLAGDTDTQYF.

The gene calls are TRBV19 and TRBJ1-2; the match to TRBD1 covers 10 bases. The ends lost 6 bases at V and 5 bases at J; junction bases unmatched: 12. CDR1 and CDR2 from the germline V gene are LNHDA and SQIVND (reference sequence). The CDR3 covers 16 residues. CDR3 bases: TGTGCCAGTAGCCGACAGGGGGCCCTCTTGGGGTATGGCTACACCTTC. Translating it yields CASSRQGALLGYGYTF.

This clonotype occurred many times. The J gene is TRBJ2-7, the V gene TRBV6-2 or TRBV6-3, with 10 bases that match TRBD2. Germline trimming cut 6 bases from V and 6 bases from J; bases unmatched to any gene: 11. This CDR3 is 15 amino acids long. Germline V gene sequence: CDR1 MNHEY, CDR2 SVGEGT. The CDR3 coding sequence is TGTGCCAGCAGCCATAGCGGGGGGACCCCGGGCGAGCAGTACGTC. It yields the protein CASSHSGGTPGEQYV.

This clonotype showed up many times. The chain is built from TRBV5-5 and TRBJ2-5, with TRBD2 identical over 7 bases. The CDR3 has 13 amino acids. CDR1 is SGHKS and CDR2 is YYEKEE in the germline V gene (reference sequence). The junction had 6 bases not matched to a gene; V was cut back by 7 bases and J by 3 bases. CDR3 protein: CASREDIEETQYF. For the CDR3, the DNA is TGTGCCAGCCGGGAGGACATAGAAGAGACCCAGTACTTC. Variable domain in full (rest from reference TRBV5-5 and TRBJ2-5): DAGVTQSPTHLIKTRGQQVTLRCSPISGHKSVSWYQQVLGQGPQFIFQYYEKEERGRGNFPDRFSARQFPNYSSELNVNALLLGDSALYLCASREDIEETQYFGPGTRLLVL.

This chain connects TRBV4-3 to TRBJ1-6; D remains unclear. The CDR3 is 14 amino acids. The germline V and J ends were trimmed by 6 bases and 14 bases, with 20 bases remaining between them. The V gene's germline CDR1 is LGHNA and CDR2 YSLEER. The CDR3 sequence: CASRTRSTTGALHF. The CDR3 DNA is TGCGCCAGCAGGACCCGGTCGACTACTGGAGCCCTCCACTTT.

This clonotype occurred many times. This chain uses TRBV4-1 with TRBJ1-2, with D perhaps matching TRBD1 (5 bases). CDR1 and CDR2 from the germline V gene are MGHRA and YSYEKL. The CDR3 has 16 residues. The V end was cut by 1 base, the J end by 6 bases, with 18 bases between. The CDR3, as DNA: TGCGCCAGCAGCCAAGGTTCAGGGCGGACGGGGAATGGCTACACCTTC. Amino acids: CASSQGSGRTGNGYTF.

In this sample, this clonotype turned up many times. J is TRBJ1-1 and V is TRBV5-1; D unclear. Trimming cost V 3 bases and J 1 base, with 13 bases left between them. The germline V gene has CDR1 SGHRS and CDR2 YFSETQ. This CDR3 is built from 15 residues. The CDR3 is CASSSDTSSNTEAFF. Here the CDR3 DNA reads TGCGCCAGCAGCTCCGACACCTCCTCGAACACTGAAGCTTTCTTT.

This clonotype was recorded many times. The V and J genes are TRBV21-1 and TRBJ1-1. TRBV21-1 represents a pseudogene. The CDR3 is made up of 15 amino acids. CDR3 coding DNA: TGTGCCAGCAGCAAGGTGTCAGATCGGAACACTGAAGCTTTCTTT. Its protein product is CASSKVSDRNTEAFF.

The rearrangement uses TRBV6-2 or TRBV6-3 and TRBJ2-7, with 7 bases matching TRBD1. The ends lost 8 bases at V and 4 bases at J; junction bases unmatched: 8. The CDR3 has 13 amino acids. Germline V gene lookup returns CDR1 MNHEY and CDR2 SVGEGT. CDR3 in amino acids: CASAPGQLYEQYV. For the CDR3, the DNA is TGTGCCAGCGCACCGGGACAGTTATACGAGCAGTACGTC.

This clonotype was seen repeatedly, ten times or more. The CDR3 DNA sequence: TGTGCCAGCAGCTTTGACAGGGCCACCGGGGAGCTGTTTTTT. Its translation: CASSFDRATGELFF. This sequence joins TRBV7-2 and TRBJ2-2, with 7 bases that match TRBD1. The J segment lost 4 bases and the V segment lost 3 bases, leaving 2 bases of the junction unmatched. Germline V gene data show CDR1 as SGHTA and CDR2 as FQGNSA. This CDR3 is 14 amino acids long.

This clonotype was picked up many times. The V gene is TRBV7-3, the J gene TRBJ2-3, with D perhaps matching TRBD1 (5 bases). V lost 4 bases and J lost 6, with 11 bases in between. CDR1 and CDR2 (germline): SGHTA, FQGTGA. The CDR3 is 13 amino acids. The CDR3 bases are TGTGCCAGCAGCTCGCAAAACAGGGATACGCAGTATTTT. Protein: CASSSQNRDTQYF.

In nucleotides, the CDR3 is TGTGCCACCAGCAGAGATAAGGGAAACACCATATATTTT. It codes for CATSRDKGNTIYF. V is TRBV15 and J is TRBJ1-3; no clear D. The CDR3 loop spans 13 amino acids. Germline assignment: CDR1 LNHNV and CDR2 YYDKDF (reference sequence). Trimming removed 0 bases from V and 4 bases from J, with 4 bases in between.

This chain connects TRBV12-3 or TRBV12-4 to TRBJ1-5; TRBD1 matches at 7 bases. Unmatched junction bases numbered 9, after V lost 6 bases and J lost 4 bases. The CDR3 runs 15 residues. CDR3 sequence reads: CASSLQGRRNQPQHF. The CDR3 DNA follows: TGTGCCAGCAGCTTACAGGGGAGACGAAATCAGCCCCAGCATTTT.

The J gene is TRBJ2-7, the V gene TRBV4-2; 7 nucleotides match TRBD1. In germline, CDR1 is LGHNA, CDR2 YNFKEQ. The CDR3 runs 16 residues. The trim removed 1 base at V and 0 bases at J, leaving 6 bases unmatched. The CDR3 protein is CASSQVGRGISYEQYF. The CDR3 region has the DNA TGTGCCAGCAGCCAAGTCGGCAGGGGGATCTCCTACGAGCAGTACTTC.

This clonotype showed up many times. The chain joins TRBV5-1 to TRBJ2-7; 7 nucleotides line up with TRBD2. Trimming removed 2 bases from V and 3 bases from J; junction bases left unmatched: 8. Germline-derived CDR1 and CDR2 are SGHRS and YFSETQ. The CDR3 contains 15 residues. The CDR3 DNA reads as TGCGCCAGCAGCTTTACGGGACTACGAAGCTACGAGCAGTACTTC. Its protein is CASSFTGLRSYEQYF.

This clonotype was observed many times. The chain joins TRBV20-1 to TRBJ1-5, with D possibly matching TRBD1 (5 bases). The CDR3 is made up of 14 amino acids. V dropped 2 bases and J dropped 4 bases, with 12 bases sitting between them. Germline CDR1 reads DFQATT; CDR2 reads SNEGSKA (reference sequence). The CDR3 here is CSARLRAGNQPQHF. The CDR3 DNA sequence: TGCAGTGCTAGACTCCGGGCAGGGAATCAGCCCCAGCATTTT.

The chain carries TRBV20-1 and TRBJ2-3; perhaps TRBD2 as D (6 bases). V was shortened by 5 bases and J by 1 base, with 16 bases between the two germline ends. The CDR3 spans 15 residues. Germline CDR1 and CDR2: DFQATT and SNEGSKA (reference sequence). The CDR3 nucleotides are TGCAGTGCTGAAGTCTTGGGGGGACGCACAGATACGCAGTATTTT. This translates into CSAEVLGGRTDTQYF.

This chain joins TRBV24-1 and TRBJ2-5; no clear D gene. This CDR3 contains 13 residues. Germline V lookup: CDR1 KGHDR, CDR2 SFDVKD. V was shortened by 1 base and J by 0 bases, with 2 bases between the two germline ends. The CDR3 loop reads CATSDFDQETQYF. The CDR3, as DNA: TGTGCCACCAGTGATTTTGACCAAGAGACCCAGTACTTC.

This clonotype was counted ten times or more. This chain connects TRBV20-1 to TRBJ2-3; 9 nucleotides align to TRBD2. The CDR3 sequence is 15 residues long. The germline V gene encodes CDR1 DFQATT and CDR2 SNEGSKA (reference sequence). J gave up 1 base and V 2 bases, and 4 bases lay outside the gene matches. CDR3 nucleotide sequence: TGCAGTGCTAGATTCCCTAGCGGGGGCACAGATACGCAGTATTTT. This sequence encodes CSARFPSGGTDTQYF.